This TCR beta chain appears in the sequencing data of a study of beta chain bispecific antibodies for T cell cancers. Study summary: TRBV sequencing of surviving healthy T cells measured each family's depletion. The leukemia lines expressed TRBV12-3 (Jurkat) and TRBV5-5 (HPB-ALL).

Overall study results and limits: In these mixed samples, most targeted TRBV reads derived from the leukemia cell line.

This CDR3 has 16 residues. The V end was cut by 0 bases, the J end by 4 bases, with 15 bases between. Germline assignment: CDR1 SGHRS and CDR2 YFSETQ. Either OKT3 anti-CD3 antibody or CD3/CD28 beads expanded T cells from blood mononuclear cells over 3 days. 5 x 10^4 or so normal T cells were cocultured with 5 x 10^4 or so target cells and bispecific antibody. TCRdb independently ran MiXCR on the 5' RACE reads; one entry per CDR3 protein. The sample consists of tens of thousands of distinct CDR3 sequences, under 3% of them appearing once. This clonotype was counted ten times or more. The antigen remains unidentified.

Sequenced: healthy donor T cells cultured with leukemia cells. This chain connects TRBV5-1 to TRBJ2-3; TRBD2 is a possible D gene (6 bases). The source of this sequence is a human donor in good health. Some clones in this sample may be carry-over from other donors' samples. CDR3 loop: CASSLARPRGSDTQYF. CDR3 in DNA: TGCGCCAGCAGCTTGGCCCGTCCCCGGGGGTCAGATACGCAGTATTTT.